The next 27 T cell receptor beta chains were all read from a single sample in a study of CD8+ T cells in alopecia areata. RNA, once extracted, was reverse transcribed into cDNA for use as the sequencing template. The protocol was immunoSEQ multiplex PCR, while the TCRdb copy is restricted to in-frame clones and leaves out a portion. The sample has roughly 260,000 clones, none seen only once. Scientists pooled cutaneous lymph node cells and sorted them on CD4, CD8alpha, NKG2D, NKG2ACE and other markers. Specimen: CD4+ T cells sorted from a lymph node. The receptors were gathered from a C3H/HeJ mouse with alopecia areata. MHC haplotype of the mouse line: H2-k.

Ten or more counts support this clone. Gene names denote mouse genes. The read ends 4 residues before the CDR3 terminus; that terminus is restored from the germline J gene. At the DNA level, this CDR3 is encoded by other sequences in the same sample as well. V gene TRBV1 combines with J gene TRBJ2-3; TRBD2 aligns across 7 bases. Germline V gives CDR1 NSQYPW, CDR2 LRSPGD (reference sequence). Trimming at V came to 3 bases and at J to 3 bases, leaving 0 bases not matched to a gene. The CDR3 is 13 residues long. This chain's CDR3 is CTCSAGGAETLYF. The sequenced CDR3 bases are TGCACCTGCAGTGCTGGGGGGGCAGAA.

Remarks on this clone: Gene names are the mouse ones. Read coverage stops 4 residues before the CDR3 terminus; the germline J gene supplies the remainder. This same CDR3 is encoded by further DNA sequences in the sample. The V and J genes are TRBV19 and TRBJ2-3, with 7 positions matching TRBD1. V dropped 2 bases and J dropped 1; count of bases not matched to a gene: 1. Germline V gives CDR1 FNHDT, CDR2 SITEND (reference sequence). CDR3 length: 14 residues. The covered CDR3 bases are TGTGCCAGCAGTATCGACAGGGGTGCAGAA. Amino acids: CASSIDRGAE. The full CDR3 reads CASSIDRGAETLYF.

Regarding this clone: Genes here carry mouse names. The read halts 4 residues ahead of the CDR3 end, with the missing end drawn from the germline J gene. This sample also contains other DNA sequences that code for the same CDR3. The J gene is TRBJ1-1, the V gene TRBV19; maybe TRBD1 (5 bases). Germline-derived CDR1 and CDR2 are FNHDT and SITEND (reference sequence). Deletions cut 0 bases from V and 0 bases from J, with 6 bases between. The CDR3 extends over 14 amino acids. The CDR3 region is CASSIGTSNTEVFF. The sequenced CDR3 bases are TGTGCCAGCAGTATAGGGACATCAAACACA.

Note on this clone: Gene names refer to mouse genes. Incomplete CDR3 DNA: TGTGCCAGCAGTGATGCTCCAGGTCAAAAC. This codes for CASSDAPGQN. The CDR3 as a whole reads CASSDAPGQNTLYF. The V call is TRBV13-3, the J call TRBJ2-4; unclear D gene. With the read ending 4 residues before the CDR3 end, the germline J gene is used to fill in that end. The CDR3 extends over 14 amino acids. In germline, CDR1 is NNHDY, CDR2 SYVADS. The germline V and J ends were trimmed by 0 bases and 1 base, with 6 bases remaining between them.

A word on this clone: Gene names refer to mouse genes. Read data end 4 residues before the CDR3 end; the end is taken from the germline J gene. Other DNA sequences in the sample encode the same CDR3. The chain employs TRBV13-2 and TRBJ2-1, with TRBD2 matching 10 bases. With V trimmed by 1 base and J by 3 bases, 1 base remained unmatched. The length of the CDR3 is 15 residues. In germline, CDR1 is NNHNN, CDR2 SYGAGS (reference sequence). Here the CDR3 reads CASGDRLGGYAEQFF. CDR3 DNA, as far as it was read: TGTGCCAGCGGTGATCGACTGGGGGGCTATGCT.

This clone was observed a few times. Genes and germline come from the mouse. CDR3 bases read: TGTGCCAGCACCCCGACTGGGGGGGCTAGGGAT. This translates into CASTPTGGARD. The full-length CDR3 reads as CASTPTGGARDEQYF. This sequence joins TRBV19 and TRBJ2-7; 12 bases line up with TRBD2. Read data end 4 residues before the CDR3 end; the end is taken from the germline J gene. The CDR3 consists of 15 residues. Germline V lookup: CDR1 FNHDT, CDR2 SITEND (reference sequence).

About this clone itself: Gene names are mouse gene names. The read terminates 4 residues ahead of where the CDR3 ends, so the germline J gene completes it. Other DNA sequences in this sample translate to the same CDR3. This chain uses TRBV31 with TRBJ1-2, with a weak D call TRBD1 (5 bases). The CDR3 sequence is 13 residues long. The germline V and J ends were trimmed by 3 bases and 3 bases, with 11 bases remaining between them. Germline V gene lookup returns CDR1 GKSSPN and CDR2 SITVG. The CDR3 protein is CAWSLQGYSDYTF. The part of the CDR3 DNA that was read is TGTGCCTGGAGCCTCCAGGGTTACTCC.

This clone was counted between two and nine times. All gene names here are mouse names. Read data end 4 residues before the CDR3 end; the end is taken from the germline J gene. The V call is TRBV1, the J call TRBJ1-1, with D hard to call. This CDR3 has 13 amino acids. The V gene's germline CDR1 is NSQYPW and CDR2 LRSPGD (reference sequence). CDR3 amino acids: CTCSADYKGEVFF. The DNA read from the CDR3 is TGCACCTGCAGTGCAGATTATAAGGGA.

This clone was recorded a few times. Each gene name is a mouse one. The CDR3 goes on 4 residues after the read ends, and that part is filled in from the germline J gene. The gene calls are TRBV31 and TRBJ2-3; 11 positions agree with TRBD2. The CDR3 contains 16 residues. Trimming took 0 bases from V and 3 from J; bases not matched to a gene: 5. The germline V gene encodes CDR1 GKSSPN and CDR2 SITVG. CDR3 protein: CAWSLVDWGDAETLYF. The covered CDR3 bases are TGTGCCTGGAGTCTAGTGGACTGGGGGGACGCAGAA.

Remarks on this clone: Mouse gene names apply. The missing CDR3 end, 3 residues past where the read stops, is filled in from the germline J gene. The rearrangement uses TRBV13-3 and TRBJ1-6, with D possibly TRBD1 on 5 matching bases. TRBJ1-6 is noted as an ORF with a role that remains uncertain. The CDR3 has 14 residues. Deletions cut 2 bases from V and 5 bases from J, with 8 bases between. Germline V gene data show CDR1 as NNHDY and CDR2 as SYVADS. The CDR3 spells CASSDPQDNSPLYF. The CDR3 bases that were read are TGTGCCAGCAGTGACCCACAGGATAATTCGCCC.

For this clone: Gene names are mouse gene names. The missing CDR3 end, 4 residues past where the read stops, is filled in from the germline J gene. The chain uses TRBV13-3 and TRBJ1-1; a possible D gene is TRBD1 (5 bases). Germline CDR1 and CDR2: NNHDY and SYVADS. There are 14 residues in the CDR3. Trimming stripped 1 base from V and 3 bases from J, with 10 bases between. The sequenced part of the CDR3 DNA is TGTGCCAGCAGTGATTCAGGGAGGGACACA. This sequence encodes CASSDSGRDT. The whole CDR3 sequence reads CASSDSGRDTEVFF.

As to this clone: Germline and genes here are mouse. With the read ending 4 residues before the CDR3 end, the germline J gene is used to fill in that end. The J gene is TRBJ2-3, the V gene TRBV19, with 7 bases aligning to TRBD2. CDR3 length equals 15 residues. Germline CDR1 FNHDT, CDR2 SITEND (reference sequence). The ends lost 2 bases at V and 0 bases at J; junction bases unmatched: 3. The sequenced CDR3 bases are TGTGCCAGCAGTATGGGGGGGGATAGTGCAGAA. It codes for CASSMGGDSAE. The whole CDR3 protein reads CASSMGGDSAETLYF.

This clone has a handful of counts. Gene names and germline match the mouse. Sequencing ends 4 residues short of the CDR3 end; the germline J gene provides the rest. V is TRBV13-2 and J is TRBJ2-7; 10 bases map to TRBD2. This CDR3 has 13 amino acids. CDR1 and CDR2 from the germline V gene are NNHNN and SYGAGS (reference sequence). V lost 5 bases, J lost 2 bases, and 1 base stayed unmatched. CDR3: CASGDWGTYEQYF. The part of the CDR3 DNA that was read is TGTGCCAGCGGGGACTGGGGGACCTAT.

A remark on this clone: Gene names refer to mouse genes. The read gets to within 4 residues of the CDR3 end, and the germline J gene fills in the rest. Other DNA sequences in the same sample also yield this CDR3. The rearrangement uses TRBV1 and TRBJ2-3; D is possibly TRBD1 (5 bases). Germline V gene data show CDR1 as NSQYPW and CDR2 as LRSPGD (reference sequence). Trimming stripped 4 bases from V and 0 bases from J, with 8 bases between. The CDR3 loop spans 14 amino acids. The CDR3 bases that were read are TGCACCTGCAGTGTGACAGCTAGTGCAGAA. Amino acids: CTCSVTASAE. The CDR3 in full is CTCSVTASAETLYF.

In regard to this clone: A much larger clone sits a single nucleotide away, making a read error possible. Any gene name here is a mouse gene name. The CDR3 is cut off 4 residues early in the read; its end comes from the germline J gene. The V and J genes are TRBV5 and TRBJ1-2; tentatively, D is TRBD1 (6 bases). The V end lost 2 bases, the J end lost 3 bases, and 7 bases lay between the germline ends. The CDR3 is 13 amino acids. The germline CDR1 and CDR2 sequences are LGHNA and YNLKQL (reference sequence). Incomplete CDR3 DNA: TGTGCCAGCAGCCAAACAGGGTACTCC. Amino acid sequence: CASSQTGYS. The entire CDR3 protein reads CASSQTGYSDYTF.

This clone occurred a few times. Any gene name here is a mouse gene name. The DNA ends 4 residues before the CDR3 does, and the rest of the CDR3 is filled in from the germline J gene. The rearrangement uses TRBV13-1 and TRBJ1-2, with 8 nucleotides matching TRBD1. The CDR3 totals 14 residues. The germline gives CDR1 NSHNY, CDR2 SYGAGN. Trimming cost V 0 bases and J 4 bases; bases outside gene matches: 2. The CDR3: CASSDAGGTSDYTF. CDR3 DNA (partial): TGTGCCAGCAGTGATGCAGGGGGCACCTCC.

This clone was counted between two and nine times. Gene names and germline match the mouse. The read falls 4 residues short of the CDR3 end, and the missing part is taken from the germline J gene. J is TRBJ2-2 and V is TRBV19; the D gene is possibly TRBD1 (7 bases). The germline V gene has CDR1 FNHDT and CDR2 SITEND (reference sequence). The CDR3 covers 15 residues. Trimming cost V 7 bases and J 2 bases, with 15 bases left between them. CDR3 region: CASRGRGQNTGQLYF. CDR3 DNA (partial): TGTGCCAGCCGAGGGAGGGGGCAGAACACCGGG. Variable domain in full (rest from reference TRBV19 and TRBJ2-2): GGIITQTPKFLIGQEGQKLTLKCQQNFNHDTMYWYRQDSGKGLRLIYYSITENDLQKGDLSEGYDASREKKSSFSLTVTSAQKNEMAVFLCASRGRGQNTGQLYFGEGSKLTVL.

This clone was seen only a few times. Mouse gene names and germline throughout. The read falls 4 residues short of the CDR3 end, and the missing part is taken from the germline J gene. The gene calls are TRBV19 and TRBJ1-2, with D possibly TRBD1 on 6 matching bases. With 0 bases removed from V and 0 bases from J, the gap between germline ends came to 12 bases. Germline V gene sequence: CDR1 FNHDT, CDR2 SITEND (reference sequence). CDR3 length equals 16 residues. CDR3: CASSIGPGGSNSDYTF. CDR3 DNA, as far as it was read: TGTGCCAGCAGTATAGGACCTGGGGGCTCAAACTCC.

Of note for this clone: Gene names and germline match the mouse. From the germline J gene comes the end of the CDR3, since the read stops 4 residues before it. The chain joins TRBV13-3 to TRBJ2-1; 10 bases line up with TRBD2. Germline CDR1 and CDR2: NNHDY and SYVADS. The CDR3 totals 15 residues. CDR3 protein: CASSDAGGAMAEQFF. The part of the CDR3 DNA that was read is TGTGCCAGCAGTGATGCTGGGGGGGCGATGGCT.

This clone was observed a few times. Gene names are mouse gene names. The CDR3 extends 4 residues past the end of the read, so its final part is completed from the germline J gene. The chain employs TRBV1 and TRBJ1-2, with a weak D call TRBD1 (6 bases). Trimming removed 4 bases at V and 3 bases at J, with 12 bases between. The CDR3 is 14 amino acids. Germline loops: CDR1 NSQYPW, CDR2 LRSPGD (reference sequence). Here the CDR3 reads CTCSGTGKDSDYTF. CDR3 DNA, as far as it was read: TGCACCTGCAGTGGTACAGGGAAGGACTCC. The whole variable domain, remainder taken from reference TRBV1 and TRBJ1-2, is VTLLEQNPRWRLVPRGQAVNLRCILKNSQYPWMSWYQQDLQKQLQWLFTLRSPGDKEVKSLPGADYLATRVTDTELRLQVANMSQGRTLYCTCSGTGKDSDYTFGSGTRLLVI.

This clone has just a few counts. Gene names and germline refer to mouse. The sequenced fragment ends 4 residues before the CDR3 boundary, so the rest is inferred from the germline J gene. J is TRBJ2-3 and V is TRBV13-3; tentatively, D is TRBD2 (5 bases). The CDR3 has 15 amino acids. Trimming shortened V by 3 bases and J by 0 bases, and 11 bases separated the two germline ends. Germline loops: CDR1 NNHDY, CDR2 SYVADS. CDR3 loop: CASSVAWTSAETLYF. Partial CDR3 DNA: TGTGCCAGCAGTGTGGCTTGGACTAGTGCAGAA.

This clone occurred many times. Mouse gene names and germline throughout. With the read ending 4 residues before the CDR3 end, the germline J gene is used to fill in that end. This CDR3 is also generated by other DNA sequences in the sample. This chain links TRBV13-1 with TRBJ2-2, with TRBD2 as a possible D gene (6 bases). Trimming stripped 0 bases from V and 0 bases from J, with 6 bases between. Germline V lookup: CDR1 NSHNY, CDR2 SYGAGN. The CDR3 has 15 amino acids. CDR3 residues: CASSDGGANTGQLYF. The part of the CDR3 DNA that was read is TGTGCCAGCAGTGATGGGGGGGCAAACACCGGG.

The table lists this clone with a few counts. Gene names denote mouse genes. Read data end 4 residues before the CDR3 end; the end is taken from the germline J gene. The chain links TRBV19 to TRBJ1-2; unclear D gene. Germline V CDR1 and CDR2: FNHDT, SITEND (reference sequence). The length of the CDR3 is 14 residues. Trimming stripped 1 base from V and 0 bases from J, with 7 bases between. CDR3 in amino acids: CASSIQQSNSDYTF. CDR3 DNA (partial): TGTGCCAGCAGTATACAACAGTCAAACTCC.

This clone appeared a few times. Genes and germline come from the mouse. The read ends 3 residues early relative to the CDR3; the germline J gene fills the gap. V usage is TRBV1 and J usage is TRBJ1-6; TRBD1 matches at 9 bases. TRBJ1-6 counts as an open reading frame of uncertain function. V gave up 0 bases and J gave up 6 bases; unmatched junction bases: 6. Germline values: CDR1 NSQYPW, CDR2 LRSPGD (reference sequence). CDR3 length: 17 amino acids. The covered CDR3 bases are TGCACCTGCAGTGCAGATCGGGGACAGGGCGGTAATTCGCCC. It specifies CTCSADRGQGGNSP. The CDR3, in full, reads CTCSADRGQGGNSPLYF.

Points on this clone: Each gene name is a mouse one. The read ends 4 residues before the CDR3 terminus; that terminus is restored from the germline J gene. V is TRBV19 and J is TRBJ2-4, with 7 bases lining up with TRBD2. CDR1 is FNHDT and CDR2 is SITEND in the germline V gene (reference sequence). The CDR3 length is 12 residues. The sequenced part of the CDR3 DNA is TGTGCCAGCAGAGGACTGGAAAAC. Its translation: CASRGLEN. The whole CDR3 is CASRGLENTLYF.

Concerning this clone: The germline and genes are mouse ones. The read stops 3 residues short of the end of the CDR3; the missing end is completed from the germline J gene. The J gene is TRBJ1-6, the V gene TRBV19; D remains unclear. TRBJ1-6 is known as an ORF, though its function is uncertain. Germline values: CDR1 FNHDT, CDR2 SITEND (reference sequence). The CDR3 loop spans 12 amino acids. Trimming removed 6 bases at V and 5 bases at J, with 6 bases between. This chain's CDR3 is CASTHNNSPLYF. Incomplete CDR3 DNA: TGTGCCAGCACCCACAATAATTCGCCC.

For this clone: Genes and germline are mouse. The read ends 4 residues shy of where the CDR3 ends; the end is completed using the germline J gene. Within the sample, other DNA sequences also encode this same CDR3. The chain links TRBV19 to TRBJ2-1; D possibly corresponds to TRBD2 (6 bases). The V gene's germline CDR1 is FNHDT and CDR2 SITEND (reference sequence). The CDR3 sequence is 14 residues long. V was shortened by 2 bases and J by 3 bases, with 9 bases between the two germline ends. The CDR3 is CASSIWGGYAEQFF. CDR3 DNA (partial): TGTGCCAGCAGTATCTGGGGTGGCTATGCT.